A single sample gave rise to the 32 T cell receptor beta chains below, sequenced in a study of cytomegalovirus exposure and HLA in healthy donors. 13 Jbeta primers and 60 Vbeta primers were used for the PCR. Method: immunoSEQ multiplex PCR; TCRdb's copy keeps in-frame clones and lacks some. The sample carries 150,000 to 200,000 clones, almost 80% recorded once. The source material was PBMCs. The origin of the receptors is a woman aged 45-65 years in good health and CMV-seropositive.

The chain employs TRBV30 and TRBJ2-6, with D uncertain. Germline CDR1 reads GTSNPN; CDR2 reads SVGIG (reference sequence). The CDR3 covers 14 residues. With 3 bases removed from V and 9 bases from J, the gap between germline ends came to 15 bases. The CDR3 DNA follows: TGTGCCTGGAGCCCTAAAACGCCGGGCAACGTCCTGACTTTC. Its translation: CAWSPKTPGNVLTF.

The CDR3 is CASSQESGGDTQYF. The CDR3 DNA is TGCGCCAGCAGCCAAGAAAGCGGGGGAGATACGCAGTATTTT. The chain employs TRBV4-3 and TRBJ2-3; 8 bases match TRBD2. V shed 0 bases and J 5 bases; nucleotides not matched to a gene: 1. Germline V gene sequence: CDR1 LGHNA, CDR2 YSLEER. The CDR3 extends over 14 amino acids.

The chain is built from TRBV4-3 and TRBJ1-1; D gene unclear. Germline V gives CDR1 LGHNA, CDR2 YSLEER. With 1 base removed from V and 4 bases from J, the gap between germline ends came to 7 bases. CDR3 length: 13 amino acids. CDR3 region: CASSQGAVTEAFF. The DNA of the CDR3 is TGCGCCAGCAGCCAAGGGGCAGTCACTGAAGCTTTCTTT.

This rearrangement joins TRBV19 to TRBJ1-2; TRBD1 might be the D (6 bases). The CDR3 has 12 residues. The V end was cut by 8 bases, the J end by 5 bases, with 12 bases between. Germline CDR1 reads LNHDA; CDR2 reads SQIVND (reference sequence). The chain's CDR3 is CASGTPGYGYTF. The CDR3 bases are TGTGCCAGTGGGACACCCGGATATGGCTACACCTTC.

V is TRBV5-4 and J is TRBJ2-3; 9 bases fit TRBD1. The length of the CDR3 is 14 residues. V was pared by 4 bases and J by 6 bases, with 6 bases of the junction left unmatched. CDR1 is SGHNT, CDR2 YYREEE, per germline (reference sequence). CDR3 coding DNA: TGTGCCAGCAGCCCGGGACAGGGAAGCGATACGCAGTATTTT. The encoded protein is CASSPGQGSDTQYF.

The chain links TRBV6-1 to TRBJ1-2; TRBD1 matches at 7 bases. In germline, CDR1 is MNHNS, CDR2 SASEGT. This CDR3 has 15 residues. Trimming removed 8 bases from V and 2 bases from J; junction bases left unmatched: 11. The CDR3 DNA follows: TGTGCCAGCGGAACCGGAGGACAGGCGAACTATGGCTACACCTTC. Its translation: CASGTGGQANYGYTF.

This clone was counted a few times. The genes are TRBV7-6 and TRBJ2-1, with 10 nucleotides matching TRBD1. The CDR3 has 17 residues. The J segment lost 5 bases and the V segment lost 0 bases, leaving 7 bases of the junction unmatched. Germline V gene lookup returns CDR1 SGHVS and CDR2 FNYEAQ. CDR3 protein: CASSLAQAGQGHNEQFF. The CDR3 region has the DNA TGTGCCAGCAGCTTAGCCCAGGCGGGACAGGGGCACAATGAGCAGTTCTTC. The full variable domain, rest sourced from reference TRBV7-6 and TRBJ2-1, is GAGVSQSPRYKVTKRGQDVALRCDPISGHVSLYWYRQALGQGPEFLTYFNYEAQQDKSGLPNDRFSAERPEGSISTLTIQRTEQRDSAMYRCASSLAQAGQGHNEQFFGPGTRLTVL.

This clone was observed a handful of times. The V call is TRBV4-1, the J call TRBJ2-2, with 10 positions matching TRBD2. CDR1 MGHRA and CDR2 YSYEKL come from the germline V gene. There are 17 residues in the CDR3. The V segment lost 2 bases and the J segment 4 bases; nucleotides outside the gene matches: 7. The CDR3 region is CASSQPLAGEGTGELFF. As DNA, the CDR3 is TGCGCCAGCAGCCAACCTCTAGCGGGAGAAGGCACCGGGGAGCTGTTTTTT.

V is TRBV6-5 and J is TRBJ1-5; D ambiguous. CDR1 MNHEY and CDR2 SVGAGI come from the germline V gene. CDR3 length equals 13 residues. The V end was cut by 0 bases, the J end by 11 bases, with 11 bases between. In DNA form, the CDR3 reads TGTGCCAGCAGTTACTCGTCCGCCGACTCCCAGCATTTT. Encoded protein: CASSYSSADSQHF.

This clone has a single count. This chain uses TRBV5-1 with TRBJ2-2, with D possibly TRBD1 on 5 matching bases. The germline CDR1 and CDR2 sequences are SGHRS and YFSETQ. The CDR3 runs to 17 residues. V was trimmed by 4 bases and J by 2 bases, leaving 18 bases between them. The CDR3 sequence is CASSTLLWQGNTGELFF. CDR3 nucleotides: TGCGCCAGCAGCACTCTCTTGTGGCAGGGTAACACCGGGGAGCTGTTTTTT.

The rearrangement joins TRBV27 to TRBJ1-1; 10 nucleotides agree with TRBD1. The CDR3 is 17 amino acids. The germline V gene encodes CDR1 MNHEY and CDR2 SMNVEV (reference sequence). V shed 0 bases and J 0 bases; nucleotides not matched to a gene: 4. This CDR3 reads CASSLSGTGAVNTEAFF. CDR3 bases: TGTGCCAGCAGTTTATCCGGGACAGGGGCTGTGAACACTGAAGCTTTCTTT.

The V and J genes are TRBV9 and TRBJ1-1; possible D gene TRBD1, 5 bases. CDR1 is SGDLS, CDR2 YYNGEE, per germline. V lost 0 bases and J lost 9, with 15 bases in between. CDR3 length: 14 residues. The CDR3 region has the DNA TGTGCCAGCAGCGTAGATGTCTCAGGGATTAAAGCTTTCTTT. This translates into CASSVDVSGIKAFF.

The chain recombines TRBV7-8 with TRBJ1-5; 11 bases match TRBD1. This CDR3 is built from 16 residues. Germline V gene lookup returns CDR1 SGHVS and CDR2 FQNEAQ. The J segment lost 6 bases and the V segment lost 5 bases, leaving 9 bases of the junction unmatched. CDR3 nucleotide sequence: TGTGCCAGCAGCGCTCGGACAGGGGGCGGAGGTCAGCCCCAGCATTTT. Translation: CASSARTGGGGQPQHF.

The rearrangement uses TRBV12-5 and TRBJ2-3; TRBD2 is a possible D gene (6 bases). The CDR3 consists of 14 residues. Deletions cut 6 bases from V and 1 base from J, with 11 bases between. CDR1 and CDR2 from the germline V gene are LGHNT and FRNRAP. CDR3 protein: CASGHSGGTDTQYF. The CDR3 DNA follows: TGTGCTAGTGGCCATAGCGGCGGCACAGATACGCAGTATTTT.

V usage is TRBV18 and J usage is TRBJ2-2; 7 nucleotides match TRBD2. The CDR3 length is 17 residues. Trimming removed 0 bases from V and 2 bases from J; junction bases left unmatched: 6. Per germline, CDR1 KGHSH and CDR2 LQKENI. CDR3 sequence reads: CASSPPVSGINTGELFF. CDR3 nucleotides: TGTGCCAGCTCACCACCGGTGAGCGGGATTAACACCGGGGAGCTGTTTTTT.

The J gene is TRBJ2-5, the V gene TRBV6-6; possible D gene TRBD1, 6 bases. The CDR3 is made up of 12 amino acids. CDR1 and CDR2 from the germline V gene are MNHNY and SVGAGI (reference sequence). CDR3: CAVSRGSFEQYF. The DNA of the CDR3 is TGTGCAGTCAGTAGGGGGAGTTTTGAACAGTACTTC.

V usage is TRBV4-2 and J usage is TRBJ1-1, with D possibly TRBD1 on 6 matching bases. Germline V gives CDR1 LGHNA, CDR2 YNFKEQ. V was cut by 2 bases and J by 1 base, with 14 bases left in between. The CDR3 sequence is 16 residues long. CDR3 nucleotide sequence: TGTGCCAGCAGCCAACGAGTACAGGGCGAGAACACTGAAGCTTTCTTT. It codes for CASSQRVQGENTEAFF.

Note on this clone: Other DNA sequences in this specimen translate into the identical CDR3. This chain links TRBV7-9 with TRBJ2-3; 8 bases match TRBD1. The CDR3 contains 14 residues. Germline CDR1 SEHNR, CDR2 FQNEAQ (reference sequence). Trimming took 1 base from V and 6 from J; bases not matched to a gene: 3. The CDR3 DNA sequence: TGTGCCAGCAGCTTAGGGACAGGGACGGATACGCAGTATTTT. Translated, it gives CASSLGTGTDTQYF.

The V and J genes are TRBV7-9 and TRBJ2-7; 9 bases align to TRBD1. CDR1 is SEHNR and CDR2 is FQNEAQ in the germline V gene (reference sequence). The CDR3 has 15 residues. The V and J ends lost 2 bases and 7 bases, in that order; junction bases with no gene match: 9. This CDR3 is CASSLTLQGAGEQYF. CDR3 sequence (DNA): TGTGCCAGCAGCTTAACACTACAGGGGGCGGGGGAGCAGTACTTC.

CDR3 residues: CASSPPGTGSYEQYF. The CDR3 DNA reads TGTGCCAGCAGCCCCCCCGGGACAGGGTCCTACGAGCAGTACTTC. The chain joins TRBV5-6 to TRBJ2-7; TRBD1 matches 9 bases. Germline V CDR1 and CDR2: SGHDT, YYEEEE. With V trimmed by 4 bases and J by 1 base, 6 bases remained unmatched. The CDR3 runs 15 residues. Supplemented by reference TRBV5-6 and TRBJ2-7, the full variable domain reads DAGVTQSPTHLIKTRGQQVTLRCSPKSGHDTVSWYQQALGQGPQFIFQYYEEEERQRGNFPDRFSGHQFPNYSSELNVNALLLGDSALYLCASSPPGTGSYEQYFGPGTRLTVT.

Concerning this clone: Other nucleotide sequences from this sample produce the same CDR3. This chain connects TRBV6-5 to TRBJ1-1, with 11 bases that match TRBD1. The CDR3 loop spans 14 amino acids. Per the germline V gene, CDR1 is MNHEY and CDR2 is SVGAGI. V was pared by 6 bases and J by 10 bases, with 10 bases of the junction left unmatched. DNA of the CDR3: TGTGCCAGCAGGCCCACCATCGGGACAGGGGGAGCTTTCTTT. Translated: CASRPTIGTGGAFF.

Only a few counts were recorded for this clone. J is TRBJ2-1 and V is TRBV7-9; 7 nucleotides agree with TRBD2. Germline V gene data show CDR1 as SEHNR and CDR2 as FQNEAQ (reference sequence). The CDR3 loop spans 12 amino acids. Trimming cost V 6 bases and J 10 bases; bases outside gene matches: 6. The chain's CDR3 is CASRELAPEQFF. CDR3 in DNA: TGTGCCAGCAGAGAACTAGCGCCCGAGCAGTTCTTC.

This clone came up once. V gene TRBV2 combines with J gene TRBJ2-3, with D unresolved. The germline CDR1 and CDR2 sequences are SNHLY and FYNNEI. Trimming pared 1 base from V and 5 bases from J, leaving 13 bases between. CDR3 length: 15 residues. In DNA form, the CDR3 reads TGTGCCAGCAGTGAAGTTGCGGCAGCCGGAGATACGCAGTATTTT. Protein: CASSEVAAAGDTQYF.

The chain has TRBV7-2 and TRBJ1-1; D remains unclear. V was trimmed by 3 bases and J by 4 bases, leaving 15 bases between them. Germline CDR1 reads SGHTA; CDR2 reads FQGNSA. This CDR3 has 15 residues. Here the CDR3 reads CASSFGRGRSTEAFF. The CDR3 coding sequence is TGTGCCAGCAGCTTTGGACGGGGTCGGAGCACTGAAGCTTTCTTT.

The chain employs TRBV27 and TRBJ2-7; D is possibly TRBD2 (5 bases). Trimming removed 4 bases at V and 6 bases at J, with 13 bases between. This CDR3 spans 13 amino acids. From germline, CDR1 is MNHEY and CDR2 SMNVEV (reference sequence). DNA of the CDR3: TGTGCCAGCAGTTGGAGGACCGAACGCGAGCAGTACTTC. As protein: CASSWRTEREQYF.

The rearrangement joins TRBV7-9 to TRBJ2-7, with 12 bases matching TRBD1. V lost 7 bases and J lost 5; bases outside the gene matches: 9. CDR3 length: 15 residues. Per the germline V gene, CDR1 is SEHNR and CDR2 is FQNEAQ (reference sequence). For the CDR3, the DNA is TGTGCCAGCATCAATACCGGGACAGGGGGCGACGAGCAGTACTTC. Translated: CASINTGTGGDEQYF.

V usage is TRBV7-2 and J usage is TRBJ2-5; D may be TRBD1 (5 bases). V was cut by 1 base and J by 2 bases, with 8 bases left in between. Germline CDR1 SGHTA, CDR2 FQGNSA. The CDR3 contains 14 residues. CDR3 in amino acids: CASSLGQIQETQYF. Written as DNA, the CDR3 is TGTGCCAGCAGCTTAGGACAGATACAAGAGACCCAGTACTTC.

The V and J genes are TRBV11-2 and TRBJ2-4; 8 bases fit TRBD1. Germline-derived CDR1 and CDR2 are SGHAT and FQNNGV. The CDR3 length is 13 residues. V gave up 8 bases and J gave up 7 bases; unmatched junction bases: 7. The CDR3 loop reads CASSGTGLNIQYF. CDR3 nucleotides: TGTGCCAGCTCCGGGACAGGCCTGAACATTCAGTACTTC.

The chain couples TRBV18 to TRBJ1-4; D call uncertain. The V end lost 5 bases, the J end lost 1 base, and 8 bases lay between the germline ends. Germline V gene lookup returns CDR1 KGHSH and CDR2 LQKENI. The CDR3 has 14 amino acids. CDR3 nucleotide sequence: TGTGCCAGCTCAGACGGGGTAACTAATGAAAAACTGTTTTTT. This translates into CASSDGVTNEKLFF.

The chain recombines TRBV6-5 with TRBJ1-1; D unclear. The germline V gene encodes CDR1 MNHEY and CDR2 SVGAGI. Trimming removed 2 bases at V and 0 bases at J, with 10 bases between. This CDR3 spans 15 amino acids. CDR3 region: CASSYRGNMNTEAFF. Here the CDR3 DNA reads TGTGCCAGCAGTTACCGTGGCAACATGAACACTGAAGCTTTCTTT.

The chain employs TRBV30 and TRBJ2-1; a possible D gene is TRBD1 (5 bases). The length of the CDR3 is 13 residues. Trimming left V 1 base short and J 4 bases short, with 8 bases between. The germline CDR1 and CDR2 sequences are GTSNPN and SVGIG (reference sequence). The CDR3 DNA reads TGTGCCTGGAGTGCGGACATTTACAATGAGCAGTTCTTC. It translates to CAWSADIYNEQFF.

This chain links TRBV7-6 with TRBJ2-7; TRBD2 matches at 7 bases. The V gene end was trimmed by 8 bases and the J gene end by 5 bases; junction bases not matched to a gene: 15. Germline V gene sequence: CDR1 SGHVS, CDR2 FNYEAQ. The CDR3 loop spans 15 amino acids. This CDR3 reads CASRREGSGLDEQYF. The CDR3 coding sequence is TGTGCCAGCCGCAGAGAGGGTAGCGGGTTAGACGAGCAGTACTTC.